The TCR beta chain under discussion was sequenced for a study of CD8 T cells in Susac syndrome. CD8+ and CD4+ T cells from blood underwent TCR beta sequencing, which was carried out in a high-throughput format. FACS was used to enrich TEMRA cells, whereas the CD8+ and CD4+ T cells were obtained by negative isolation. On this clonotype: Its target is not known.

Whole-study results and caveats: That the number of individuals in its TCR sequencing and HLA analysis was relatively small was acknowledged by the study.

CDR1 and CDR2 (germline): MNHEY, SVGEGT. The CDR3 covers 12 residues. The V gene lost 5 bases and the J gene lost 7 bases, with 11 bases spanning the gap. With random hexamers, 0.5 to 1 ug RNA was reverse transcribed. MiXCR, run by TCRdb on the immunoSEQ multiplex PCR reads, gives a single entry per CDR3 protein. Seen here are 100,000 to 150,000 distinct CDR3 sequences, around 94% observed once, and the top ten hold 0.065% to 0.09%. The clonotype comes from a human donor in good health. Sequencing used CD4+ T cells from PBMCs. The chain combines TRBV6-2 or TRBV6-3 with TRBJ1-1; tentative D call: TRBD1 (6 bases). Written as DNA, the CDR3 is TGTGCCAGCAGTCGGAGGGGGGATGAAGCTTTCTTT. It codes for CASSRRGDEAFF.